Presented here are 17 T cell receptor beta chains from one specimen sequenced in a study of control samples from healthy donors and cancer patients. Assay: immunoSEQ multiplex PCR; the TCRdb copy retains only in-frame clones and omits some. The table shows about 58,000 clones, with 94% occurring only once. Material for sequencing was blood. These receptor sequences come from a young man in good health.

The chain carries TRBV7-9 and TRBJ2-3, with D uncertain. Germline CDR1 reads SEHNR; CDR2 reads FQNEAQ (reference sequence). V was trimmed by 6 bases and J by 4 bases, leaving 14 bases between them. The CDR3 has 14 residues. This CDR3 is CASSSLLVPDTQYF. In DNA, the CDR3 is TGTGCCAGCAGTTCTCTCCTAGTTCCAGATACGCAGTATTTT.

The DNA for the CDR3 is TGTGCCAGCAGCCATCCTGGGACGACCACCGGGGAGCTGTTTTTT. This translates into CASSHPGTTTGELFF. This chain links TRBV3-1 (or the pseudogene TRBV3-2) with TRBJ2-2; the D call may be TRBD1 or TRBD2 (5 bases each). Between the trimmed V and J ends, which lost 3 bases and 4 bases, there was a span of 12 bases. The CDR3 spans 15 residues. CDR1 LGHDT and CDR2 YNNKEL come from the germline V gene (reference sequence).

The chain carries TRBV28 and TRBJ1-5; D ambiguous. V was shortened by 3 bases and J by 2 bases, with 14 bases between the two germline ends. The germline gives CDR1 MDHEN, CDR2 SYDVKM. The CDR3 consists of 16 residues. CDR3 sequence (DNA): TGTGCCAGCAGTTTCCGCCAGCCTGGAGGCAATCAGCCCCAGCATTTT. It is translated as CASSFRQPGGNQPQHF.

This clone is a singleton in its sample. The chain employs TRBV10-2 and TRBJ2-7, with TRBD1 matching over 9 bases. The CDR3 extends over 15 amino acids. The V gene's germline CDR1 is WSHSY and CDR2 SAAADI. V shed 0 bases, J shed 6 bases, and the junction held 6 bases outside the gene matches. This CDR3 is CASSESDRGWGEQYF. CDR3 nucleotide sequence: TGCGCCAGCAGTGAGTCGGACAGGGGATGGGGCGAGCAGTACTTC.

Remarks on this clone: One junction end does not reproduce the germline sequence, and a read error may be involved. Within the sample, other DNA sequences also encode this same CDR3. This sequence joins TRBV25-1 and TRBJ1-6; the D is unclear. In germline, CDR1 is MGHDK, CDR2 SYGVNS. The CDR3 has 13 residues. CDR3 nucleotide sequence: TGTGCCAGCAGTGAGCTGGGGAATTCACCTCTCCACTTT. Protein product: CASSELGNSPLHF. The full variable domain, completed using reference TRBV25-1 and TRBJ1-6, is EADIYQTPRYLVIGTGKKITLECSQTMGHDKMYWYQQDPGMELHLIHYSYGVNSTEKGDLSSESTVSRIRTEHFPLTLESARPSHTSQYLCASSELGNSPLHFGNGTRLTVT.

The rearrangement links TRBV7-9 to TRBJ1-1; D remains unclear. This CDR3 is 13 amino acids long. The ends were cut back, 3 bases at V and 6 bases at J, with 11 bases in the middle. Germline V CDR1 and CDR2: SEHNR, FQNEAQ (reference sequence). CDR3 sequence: CASSLGVRAEAFF. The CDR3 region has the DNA TGTGCCAGCAGCTTGGGTGTTAGGGCTGAAGCTTTCTTT.

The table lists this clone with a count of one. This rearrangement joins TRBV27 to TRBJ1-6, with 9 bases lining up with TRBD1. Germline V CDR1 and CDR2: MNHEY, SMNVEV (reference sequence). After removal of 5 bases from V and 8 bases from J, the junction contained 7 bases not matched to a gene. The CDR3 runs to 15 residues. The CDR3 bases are TGTGCCAGCAGTCACGGACAGGGGAAACATTCACCCCTCCACTTT. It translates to CASSHGQGKHSPLHF.

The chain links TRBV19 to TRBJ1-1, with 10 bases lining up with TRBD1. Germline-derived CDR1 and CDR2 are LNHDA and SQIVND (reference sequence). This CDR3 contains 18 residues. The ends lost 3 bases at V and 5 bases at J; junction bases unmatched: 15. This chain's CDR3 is CASSILPGQGLNKTEAFF. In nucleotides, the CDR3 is TGTGCCAGTAGTATCCTACCGGGACAGGGGTTAAATAAGACTGAAGCTTTCTTT. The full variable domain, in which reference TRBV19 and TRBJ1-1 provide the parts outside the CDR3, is DGGITQSPKYLFRKEGQNVTLSCEQNLNHDAMYWYRQDPGQGLRLIYYSQIVNDFQKGDIAEGYSVSREKKESFPLTVTSAQKNPTAFYLCASSILPGQGLNKTEAFFGQGTRLTVV.

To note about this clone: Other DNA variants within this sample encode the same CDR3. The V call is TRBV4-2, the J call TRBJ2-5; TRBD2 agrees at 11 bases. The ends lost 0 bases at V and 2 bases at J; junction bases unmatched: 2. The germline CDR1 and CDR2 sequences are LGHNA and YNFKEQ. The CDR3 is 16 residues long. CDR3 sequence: CASSQDLAGGQETQYF. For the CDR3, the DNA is TGTGCCAGCAGCCAAGATCTAGCGGGGGGTCAAGAGACCCAGTACTTC.

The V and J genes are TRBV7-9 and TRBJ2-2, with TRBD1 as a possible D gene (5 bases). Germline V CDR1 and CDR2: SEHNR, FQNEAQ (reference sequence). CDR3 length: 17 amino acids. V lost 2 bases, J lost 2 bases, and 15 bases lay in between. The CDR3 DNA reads TGTGCCAGCAGCTTACAGGGCAGTTCCTTTAACACCGGGGAGCTGTTTTTT. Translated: CASSLQGSSFNTGELFF.

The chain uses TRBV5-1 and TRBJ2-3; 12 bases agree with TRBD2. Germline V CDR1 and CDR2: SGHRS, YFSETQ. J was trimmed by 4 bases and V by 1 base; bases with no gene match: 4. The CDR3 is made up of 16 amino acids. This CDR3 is CASSLPSGGAADTQYF. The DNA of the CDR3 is TGCGCCAGCAGCTTGCCTAGCGGGGGGGCCGCAGATACGCAGTATTTT. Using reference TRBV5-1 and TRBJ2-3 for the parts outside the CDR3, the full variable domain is KAGVTQTPRYLIKTRGQQVTLSCSPISGHRSVSWYQQTPGQGLQFLFEYFSETQRNKGNFPGRFSGRQFSNSRSEMNVSTLELGDSALYLCASSLPSGGAADTQYFGPGTRLTVL.

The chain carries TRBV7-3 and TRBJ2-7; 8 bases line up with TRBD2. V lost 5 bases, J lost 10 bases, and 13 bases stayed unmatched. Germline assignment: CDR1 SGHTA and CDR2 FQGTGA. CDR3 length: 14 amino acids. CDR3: CASSPGGDPTHQYF. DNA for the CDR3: TGTGCCAGCAGCCCGGGGGGGGATCCGACGCATCAGTACTTC.

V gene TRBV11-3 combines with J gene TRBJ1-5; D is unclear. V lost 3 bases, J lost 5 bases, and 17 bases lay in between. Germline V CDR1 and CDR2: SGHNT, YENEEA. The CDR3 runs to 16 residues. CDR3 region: CASSFVVGVSYQPQHF. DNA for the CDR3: TGTGCCAGCAGCTTTGTGGTCGGGGTCAGTTATCAGCCCCAGCATTTT.

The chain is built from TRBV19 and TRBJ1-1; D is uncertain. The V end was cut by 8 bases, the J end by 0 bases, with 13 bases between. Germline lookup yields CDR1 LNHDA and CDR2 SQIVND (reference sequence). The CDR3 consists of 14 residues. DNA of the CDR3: TGTGCCAGTCTAGGGCCTGAAATGAACACTGAAGCTTTCTTT. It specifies CASLGPEMNTEAFF.

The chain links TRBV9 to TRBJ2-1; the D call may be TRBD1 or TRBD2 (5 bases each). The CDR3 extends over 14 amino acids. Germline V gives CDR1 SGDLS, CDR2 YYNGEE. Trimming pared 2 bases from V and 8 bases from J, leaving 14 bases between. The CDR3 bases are TGTGCCAGCAGCGTGGACTCCAGGGAGCATGAGCAGTTCTTC. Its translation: CASSVDSREHEQFF.

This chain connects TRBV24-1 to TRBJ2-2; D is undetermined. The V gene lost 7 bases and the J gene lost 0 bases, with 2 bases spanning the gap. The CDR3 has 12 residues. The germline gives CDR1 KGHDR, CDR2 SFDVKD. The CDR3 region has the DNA TGTGCCACCAGGTCGAACACCGGGGAGCTGTTTTTT. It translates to CATRSNTGELFF.

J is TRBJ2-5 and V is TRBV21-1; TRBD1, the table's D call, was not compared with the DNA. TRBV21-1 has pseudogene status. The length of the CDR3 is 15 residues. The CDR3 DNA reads TGTGCCAGCAGCAAAATACAGGGGATCCAAGAGACCCAGTACTTC. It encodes CASSKIQGIQETQYF.